The 20 T cell receptor beta chains below were found in one sample sequenced in a study of T cells after posttransplantation cyclophosphamide. TCRdb's copy holds only in-frame clones and misses some; the assay was immunoSEQ multiplex PCR. The sample yields 25,000 to 30,000 clones, without any singletons. Sequences were obtained from PBMCs. These receptors were collected from a woman aged 55-70 years in good health, CMV-negative, and a related stem cell transplant donor.

Ten or more counts support this clone. CDR3: CASRSGYLETQYF. CDR3 coding DNA: TGTGCCAGCAGATCAGGGTATCTAGAGACCCAGTACTTC. V usage is TRBV28 and J usage is TRBJ2-5; D may be TRBD1 (5 bases). The V gene's germline CDR1 is MDHEN and CDR2 SYDVKM. V dropped 6 bases and J dropped 4 bases, with 12 bases sitting between them. CDR3 length: 13 amino acids.

The table lists this clone with many counts. The J gene is TRBJ1-5, the V gene TRBV2; 11 bases match TRBD1. Unmatched junction bases numbered 3, after V lost 6 bases and J lost 2 bases. CDR3 size: 15 residues. Germline CDR1 reads SNHLY; CDR2 reads FYNNEI. This chain's CDR3 is CASSWTGGGNQPQHF. The CDR3 region has the DNA TGTGCCAGCAGCTGGACAGGGGGCGGCAATCAGCCCCAGCATTTT.

This clone was seen more than once but under ten times. This rearrangement joins TRBV30 to TRBJ1-3; D gene uncertain. The CDR3 has 12 residues. The V gene's germline CDR1 is GTSNPN and CDR2 SVGIG (reference sequence). Trimming pared 0 bases from V and 4 bases from J, leaving 4 bases between. The chain's CDR3 is CAWSVGGNTIYF. Written as DNA, the CDR3 is TGTGCCTGGAGTGTAGGGGGAAACACCATATATTTT.

At least ten counts were recorded for this clone. The J gene is TRBJ2-5, the V gene TRBV6-5; D gene ambiguous. This CDR3 is 12 amino acids long. CDR1 and CDR2 (germline): MNHEY, SVGAGI. Trimming pared 2 bases from V and 4 bases from J, leaving 5 bases between. CDR3 coding DNA: TGTGCCAGCAGTTACCGCGGAGAGACCCAGTACTTC. Translating gives CASSYRGETQYF.

This clone was observed many times. The chain has TRBV28 and TRBJ2-3, with D tentatively TRBD1 (6 bases). This CDR3 spans 14 amino acids. Trimming took off 6 bases at V and 5 bases at J, with 15 bases between the two ends. Per germline, CDR1 MDHEN and CDR2 SYDVKM. CDR3 residues: CASSPQGREDTQYF. The CDR3 nucleotides are TGTGCCAGCAGCCCACAGGGTCGTGAAGATACGCAGTATTTT. The whole variable domain, remainder taken from reference TRBV28 and TRBJ2-3, is DVKVTQSSRYLVKRTGEKVFLECVQDMDHENMFWYRQDPGLGLRLIYFSYDVKMKEKGDIPEGYSVSREKKERFSLILESASTNQTSMYLCASSPQGREDTQYFGPGTRLTVL.

This clone came up many times. The rearrangement joins TRBV5-6 to TRBJ1-2; D remains unclear. CDR1 and CDR2 (germline): SGHDT, YYEEEE. Trimming removed 5 bases at V and 0 bases at J, with 14 bases between. The CDR3 spans 15 residues. In DNA, the CDR3 is TGTGCCAGCAGTCAACGGGGTCCAGCTAACTATGGCTACACCTTC. Encoded protein: CASSQRGPANYGYTF. The entire variable domain, with the rest obtained from reference TRBV5-6 and TRBJ1-2, is as follows: DAGVTQSPTHLIKTRGQQVTLRCSPKSGHDTVSWYQQALGQGPQFIFQYYEEEERQRGNFPDRFSGHQFPNYSSELNVNALLLGDSALYLCASSQRGPANYGYTFGSGTRLTVV.

This clone was detected a few times. The chain couples TRBV11-2 to TRBJ1-1; a weak D match, TRBD1 (6 bases). Germline V CDR1 and CDR2: SGHAT, FQNNGV. This CDR3 has 13 amino acids. The V end was cut by 0 bases, the J end by 12 bases, with 14 bases between. The CDR3 sequence is CASSLDYRTATFF. CDR3 DNA sequence: TGTGCCAGCAGCTTAGATTATAGGACAGCAACTTTCTTT.

This clone was picked up many times. The V and J genes are TRBV5-1 and TRBJ1-4; 7 nucleotides agree with TRBD1. After removal of 0 bases from V and 4 bases from J, the junction contained 3 bases not matched to a gene. The length of the CDR3 is 15 residues. The V gene's germline CDR1 is SGHRS and CDR2 YFSETQ. CDR3 sequence: CASSLGDRDNEKLFF. In DNA, the CDR3 is TGCGCCAGCAGCTTGGGAGACAGGGATAATGAAAAACTGTTTTTT.

This clone was recorded at least ten times. The chain's CDR3 is CASIGGGWYTF. The CDR3 DNA reads TGTGCCAGCATCGGGGGAGGGTGGTACACCTTC. This rearrangement joins TRBV6-1 to TRBJ1-2; weak D call: TRBD1 (5 bases). The germline V gene encodes CDR1 MNHNS and CDR2 SASEGT. V lost 7 bases and J 11 bases, leaving 14 bases between the germline ends. The CDR3 extends over 11 amino acids.

This clone was recorded many times. The V gene is TRBV9, the J gene TRBJ2-2, with unresolved D. The V end was cut by 0 bases, the J end by 3 bases, with 6 bases between. Germline V gene lookup returns CDR1 SGDLS and CDR2 YYNGEE. The CDR3 extends over 14 amino acids. In nucleotides, the CDR3 is TGTGCCAGCAGCGTAGGTTCGGACACCGGGGAGCTGTTTTTT. Its protein is CASSVGSDTGELFF.

This clone was picked up many times. The V and J genes are TRBV12-3 or TRBV12-4 and TRBJ2-6, with 7 bases aligning to TRBD1. This CDR3 region has 16 residues. With V trimmed by 6 bases and J by 2 bases, 7 bases remained unmatched. Here the CDR3 reads CASRQQGTPGANVLTF. As DNA, the CDR3 is TGTGCCAGCAGGCAACAGGGGACGCCTGGGGCCAACGTCCTGACTTTC.

This clone was detected ten times or more. V and J are TRBV5-1 and TRBJ2-7, with 11 positions matching TRBD2. J gave up 3 bases and V 6 bases, and 8 bases lay outside the gene matches. Germline CDR1 reads SGHRS; CDR2 reads YFSETQ. This CDR3 is built from 15 residues. The CDR3 DNA follows: TGCGCCAGCACCCCTGCTAGCGGGGGGTTCTACGAGCAGTACTTC. Translating it yields CASTPASGGFYEQYF.

The genes are TRBV5-6 and TRBJ1-2, with 7 nucleotides matching TRBD1. V lost 4 bases to trimming and J lost 3 bases; unmatched junction nucleotides: 9. The CDR3 length is 15 residues. Germline V CDR1 and CDR2: SGHDT, YYEEEE. The CDR3 DNA sequence: TGTGCCAGCAGCGCCCTGTTGGGGACAGACTATGGCTACACCTTC. Its translation: CASSALLGTDYGYTF.

This chain joins TRBV7-9 and TRBJ1-1; D is uncertain. The CDR3 spans 12 residues. V was cut by 11 bases and J by 2 bases, with 12 bases left in between. The germline CDR1 and CDR2 sequences are SEHNR and FQNEAQ (reference sequence). CDR3: CASRRGNTEAFF. CDR3 coding DNA: TGTGCCTCCCGGCGGGGAAACACTGAAGCTTTCTTT.

This clone was seen many times. The chain is built from TRBV28 and TRBJ1-6; D possibly corresponds to TRBD1 (6 bases). Germline CDR1 and CDR2: MDHEN and SYDVKM. V was trimmed by 5 bases and J by 7 bases, leaving 15 bases between them. The CDR3 runs to 15 residues. Here the CDR3 DNA reads TGTGCCAGCAGTCCTCCTAGGGGACAAAATTCACCCCTCCACTTT. It yields the protein CASSPPRGQNSPLHF. The variable domain in full, with the rest retrieved from reference TRBV28 and TRBJ1-6, is DVKVTQSSRYLVKRTGEKVFLECVQDMDHENMFWYRQDPGLGLRLIYFSYDVKMKEKGDIPEGYSVSREKKERFSLILESASTNQTSMYLCASSPPRGQNSPLHFGNGTRLTVT.

This clone was detected many times. The V call is TRBV27, the J call TRBJ2-7, with 10 bases aligning to TRBD1. V lost 0 bases to trimming and J lost 1 base; unmatched junction nucleotides: 3. Germline V gene lookup returns CDR1 MNHEY and CDR2 SMNVEV (reference sequence). There are 16 residues in the CDR3. CDR3 nucleotides: TGTGCCAGCAGTTTATCGGGGGGACAGGGGTCCTACGAGCAGTACTTC. Translating it yields CASSLSGGQGSYEQYF.

This clone was counted only a few times. The genes are TRBV12-3 or TRBV12-4 and TRBJ1-5; D ambiguous. This CDR3 is built from 16 residues. The ends were cut back, 3 bases at V and 1 base at J, with 13 bases in the middle. Written as DNA, the CDR3 is TGTGCCAGCAGTTTCATGCGCGGGAGAAGCAATCAGCCCCAGCATTTT. Protein product: CASSFMRGRSNQPQHF.

This clone has ten or more counts. V and J are TRBV6-6 and TRBJ2-2; 14 bases fit TRBD2. The ends lost 8 bases at V and 6 bases at J; junction bases unmatched: 5. There are 15 residues in the CDR3. Germline V gene lookup returns CDR1 MNHNY and CDR2 SVGAGI (reference sequence). The chain's CDR3 is CASGGTSGRPGELFF. Here the CDR3 DNA reads TGTGCCAGCGGGGGGACTAGCGGGAGACCCGGGGAGCTGTTTTTT.

This clone was seen many times. This chain uses TRBV18 with TRBJ1-1, with D maybe TRBD1 (6 bases). Looked up from germline, CDR1 is KGHSH and CDR2 is LQKENI. CDR3 size: 15 residues. Trimming took off 3 bases at V and 5 bases at J, with 16 bases between the two ends. The CDR3 loop is CASSPNSGEGTEAFF. The CDR3 DNA sequence: TGTGCCAGCTCACCGAATTCAGGGGAGGGGACTGAAGCTTTCTTT.

This clone was seen ten or more times. This chain links TRBV7-9 with TRBJ1-3, with 7 bases aligning to TRBD1. The CDR3 runs 13 residues. After removal of 11 bases from V and 0 bases from J, the junction contained 4 bases not matched to a gene. Germline V CDR1 and CDR2: SEHNR, FQNEAQ (reference sequence). In DNA form, the CDR3 reads TGTGCCCACAGGGGTCTCTCTGGAAACACCATATATTTT. Protein product: CAHRGLSGNTIYF.